This TCR beta chain comes out of a study of T cells in Graves' hyperthyroidism and ophthalmopathy. What was amplified from RNA transcripts were TCR beta CDR3 regions. The primer set for the first-round RT-PCR of the TCR CDR3 was HTBI. In TCRdb, the multiplex PCR reads were re-called with MiXCR into one record per CDR3 protein. The table lists approximately 710,000 distinct CDR3 sequences, roughly 17% of them singletons. The V gene's germline CDR1 is SGHRS and CDR2 YFSETQ. The CDR3 spans 16 residues. V lost 1 base to trimming and J lost 2 bases; unmatched junction nucleotides: 6. The chain joins TRBV5-1 to TRBJ2-1, with 7 bases lining up with TRBD2. The sample consisted of blood. The sequence came from a middle-aged man with Graves' hyperthyroidism. The CDR3 nucleotides read TGCGCCAGCAGCTTGAAGCGGGACGGGGCCTACAATGAGCAGTTCTTC. As protein: CASSLKRDGAYNEQFF.